A selection of T cell receptor beta chains follows, all from one sample in a study of T cell changes during pregnancy in multiple sclerosis. Sequenced by immunoSEQ multiplex PCR; TCRdb stores in-frame clones only, minus some. The profile shows approximately 72,000 clones, around 90% of them singletons. The sample consisted of peripheral blood, taken in the first trimester of pregnancy. The receptors derive from a female donor in good health, enrolled as a control in a pregnancy study. CDR3s include the opening cysteine and the closing phenylalanine or tryptophan. The D gene is left open where the match is weak. The size entry is marked missing in some rows and otherwise reads once, few, many or a size class.

J gene: TRBJ2-7; clone size: -; D gene: -; V gene: TRBV27; CDR3 DNA: TGTGCCAGCAGTCTTGCAGGGGTTGAGCAGTACTTC; CDR3 protein: CASSLAGVEQYF
J gene: TRBJ2-1; clone size: once; D gene: -; V gene: TRBV4-1; CDR3 DNA: TGCGCCAGCAGCCAAGAGCGGAGCTACAATGAGCAGTTCTTC; CDR3 protein: CASSQERSYNEQFF
J gene: TRBJ1-4; clone size: -; D gene: -; V gene: TRBV28; CDR3 DNA: TGTGCCAGCACGGTGGGGGGAATAAGTGAAAAACTGTTTTTT; CDR3 protein: CASTVGGISEKLFF
J gene: TRBJ2-2; clone size: -; D gene: -; V gene: TRBV5-1; CDR3 DNA: TGCGCCAGCAGCCTCGAGAACGTTAAGACCGGGGAGCTGTTTTTT; CDR3 protein: CASSLENVKTGELFF
J gene: TRBJ2-2; clone size: -; D gene: TRBD1; V gene: TRBV28; CDR3 DNA: TGTGCCAGCAGCGACAGGGCGGACACCGGGGAGCTGTTTTTT; CDR3 protein: CASSDRADTGELFF
J gene: TRBJ2-7; clone size: -; D gene: TRBD2; V gene: TRBV18; CDR3 DNA: TGTGCCAGCTCACCACGGGCGGCGGGGGGCGTCTCCTACGAGCAGTACTTC; CDR3 protein: CASSPRAAGGVSYEQYF
J gene: TRBJ1-2; clone size: -; D gene: -; V gene: TRBV29-1; CDR3 DNA: TGCAGCGTTACCGGGACAAGCGACTATGGCTACACCTTC; CDR3 protein: CSVTGTSDYGYTF
J gene: TRBJ2-7; clone size: medium-sized; D gene: TRBD2; V gene: TRBV4-2; CDR3 DNA: TGTGCCAGCAGCCAAGAGGCGGGAGATTCCTACGAGCAGTACTTC; CDR3 protein: CASSQEAGDSYEQYF
J gene: TRBJ1-2; clone size: -; D gene: -; V gene: TRBV2; CDR3 DNA: TGTGCCAGCAGAGATCCTTGGGACAATTATGGCTACACCTTC; CDR3 protein: CASRDPWDNYGYTF
J gene: TRBJ1-5; clone size: -; D gene: TRBD1; V gene: TRBV28; CDR3 DNA: TGTGCCAGCAGTTTATGGAGGGGAGGGACAGGGGGCGGGCCCCAGCATTTT; CDR3 protein: CASSLWRGGTGGGPQHF
J gene: TRBJ2-1; clone size: -; D gene: TRBD2; V gene: TRBV5-5; CDR3 DNA: TGTGCCAGCAGCTTGGGGCCGGGGAGGGGCAATGAGCAGTTCTTC; CDR3 protein: CASSLGPGRGNEQFF
J gene: TRBJ2-7; clone size: -; D gene: TRBD2; V gene: TRBV6-6; CDR3 DNA: TGTGCCAGCAGTTACCCCCTGGCGGGAGGTTCCTACGAGCAGTACTTC; CDR3 protein: CASSYPLAGGSYEQYF
J gene: TRBJ2-7; clone size: -; D gene: -; V gene: TRBV7-6; CDR3 DNA: TGTGCCAGCAGCCCTCGAACAGGGACCCACGAGCAGTACTTC; CDR3 protein: CASSPRTGTHEQYF
J gene: TRBJ2-7; clone size: -; D gene: TRBD2; V gene: TRBV19; CDR3 DNA: TGTGCCAGTAGTCCGGGACTAGCGGGCTACGAGCAGTACTTC; CDR3 protein: CASSPGLAGYEQYF
J gene: TRBJ2-1; clone size: -; D gene: TRBD2; V gene: TRBV2; CDR3 DNA: TGTGCCAGCAGTATCGGGACTAGCGGAAACAATGAGCAGTTCTTC; CDR3 protein: CASSIGTSGNNEQFF
J gene: TRBJ2-5; clone size: -; D gene: -; V gene: TRBV7-7; CDR3 DNA: TGTGCCAGCAGCTTATCGAGGGGGGAGACCCAGTACTTC; CDR3 protein: CASSLSRGETQYF